These 19 T cell receptor beta chains originate from one sample sequenced in a study of blood T cell repertoires in COVID-19. Sequencing used immunoSEQ multiplex PCR; TCRdb keeps in-frame clones, though not all of them. The sample shows roughly 160,000 clones, roughly 84% of them seen only once. The sequenced sample consisted of peripheral blood. Every receptor here comes from a woman aged 45-60 years with COVID-19, enrolled during active disease.

V is TRBV18 and J is TRBJ2-3; 7 bases are a match to TRBD1. The V gene's germline CDR1 is KGHSH and CDR2 LQKENI. The CDR3 length is 14 residues. J lost 4 bases, V lost 5 bases, and 6 bases had no gene match. For the CDR3, the DNA is TGTGCCAGCTCAAGGGGACAGAAAGCAGATACGCAGTATTTT. Protein: CASSRGQKADTQYF.

This chain uses TRBV19 with TRBJ2-7; 11 bases are a match to TRBD1. Trimming took 5 bases from V and 5 from J; bases not matched to a gene: 5. CDR3 length: 14 residues. Per the germline V gene, CDR1 is LNHDA and CDR2 is SQIVND (reference sequence). The CDR3 sequence: CASSPGQGENEQYF. The CDR3 nucleotides read TGTGCCAGTAGTCCGGGACAGGGGGAAAACGAGCAGTACTTC. The entire variable domain, with the rest obtained from reference TRBV19 and TRBJ2-7, is as follows: DGGITQSPKYLFRKEGQNVTLSCEQNLNHDAMYWYRQDPGQGLRLIYYSQIVNDFQKGDIAEGYSVSREKKESFPLTVTSAQKNPTAFYLCASSPGQGENEQYFGPGTRLTVT.

This clone was counted a single time. J is TRBJ1-3 and V is TRBV18; D unresolved. Trimming removed 2 bases from V and 0 bases from J, with 5 bases in between. Germline V gene lookup returns CDR1 KGHSH and CDR2 LQKENI. This CDR3 comprises 14 residues. CDR3 bases: TGTGCCAGCTCACCAGAGGACTCTGGAAACACCATATATTTT. Encoded protein: CASSPEDSGNTIYF.

The chain carries TRBV3-1 (or the pseudogene TRBV3-2) and TRBJ2-7; D is ambiguous. Trimming cost V 5 bases and J 3 bases, with 5 bases left between them. CDR3 length equals 11 residues. CDR1 and CDR2 (germline): LGHDT, YNNKEL (reference sequence). The CDR3 here is CASSGRYEQYF. As DNA, the CDR3 is TGTGCCAGCAGCGGCCGCTACGAGCAGTACTTC.

V is TRBV10-3 and J is TRBJ1-2, with a tentative D call TRBD1 (5 bases). The CDR3 covers 13 residues. Germline values: CDR1 ENHRY, CDR2 SYGVKD. The V gene lost 3 bases and the J gene lost 3 bases, with 8 bases spanning the gap. The CDR3 spells CAISDVGDYGYTF. In nucleotides, the CDR3 is TGTGCCATCAGTGACGTAGGGGACTATGGCTACACCTTC.

The gene calls are TRBV10-3 and TRBJ2-7, with D perhaps matching TRBD2 (5 bases). The CDR3 contains 14 residues. Per the germline V gene, CDR1 is ENHRY and CDR2 is SYGVKD. V lost 4 bases to trimming and J lost 0 bases, with 10 bases between them. CDR3 in DNA: TGTGCCATCAGTGCAAGCGGTGACTCCTACGAGCAGTACTTC. Protein product: CAISASGDSYEQYF.

This chain connects TRBV30 to TRBJ2-7; 9 nucleotides line up with TRBD1. The germline CDR1 and CDR2 sequences are GTSNPN and SVGIG (reference sequence). The CDR3 loop spans 14 amino acids. The CDR3 DNA reads TGTGCGCTGGAGGGGCGGGACAGGGACTACGAGCAGTACTTC. Protein sequence: CALEGRDRDYEQYF.

The J gene is TRBJ2-1, the V gene TRBV9, with 10 nucleotides matching TRBD2. Germline trimming cut 4 bases from V and 6 bases from J; bases unmatched to any gene: 4. The CDR3 covers 14 residues. From germline, CDR1 is SGDLS and CDR2 YYNGEE. The CDR3 loop reads CASSKRGGFNEQFF. In nucleotides, the CDR3 is TGTGCCAGCAGCAAGCGGGGGGGCTTCAATGAGCAGTTCTTC.

This chain links TRBV4-2 with TRBJ1-2, with D possibly matching TRBD1 (5 bases). Deletions cut 1 base from V and 4 bases from J, with 10 bases between. The germline V gene encodes CDR1 LGHNA and CDR2 YNFKEQ. The CDR3 is made up of 14 amino acids. The DNA of the CDR3 is TGTGCCAGCAGCCAAGCTACAGGCGTCTATGGCTACACCTTC. Its translation: CASSQATGVYGYTF.

V gene TRBV4-2 combines with J gene TRBJ2-3; 8 nucleotides agree with TRBD1. Germline loops: CDR1 LGHNA, CDR2 YNFKEQ. The CDR3 runs to 15 residues. The V gene end was trimmed by 1 base and the J gene end by 6 bases; junction bases not matched to a gene: 6. In DNA, the CDR3 is TGTGCCAGCAGCCAAGCAGGGGGCAGTACGGATACGCAGTATTTT. Its translation: CASSQAGGSTDTQYF.

This rearrangement joins TRBV7-9 to TRBJ2-1, with 11 bases matching TRBD2. This CDR3 contains 16 residues. Germline V gives CDR1 SEHNR, CDR2 FQNEAQ (reference sequence). With V trimmed by 5 bases and J by 4 bases, 7 bases remained unmatched. DNA of the CDR3: TGTGCCAGCAGCACCACGACTAGCGGGGTATACAATGAGCAGTTCTTC. Its translation: CASSTTTSGVYNEQFF. Full variable domain (rest looked up from reference TRBV7-9 and TRBJ2-1): DTGVSQNPRHKITKRGQNVTFRCDPISEHNRLYWYRQTLGQGPEFLTYFQNEAQLEKSRLLSDRFSAERPKGSFSTLEIQRTEQGDSAMYLCASSTTTSGVYNEQFFGPGTRLTVL.

The rearrangement uses TRBV3-1 (or the pseudogene TRBV3-2) and TRBJ1-4; no clear D. The CDR3 covers 13 residues. The germline V gene encodes CDR1 LGHDT and CDR2 YNNKEL (reference sequence). With 1 base removed from V and 9 bases from J, the gap between germline ends came to 9 bases. The CDR3 sequence: CASSQAPLQKLFF. Here the CDR3 DNA reads TGTGCCAGCAGCCAAGCCCCACTGCAAAAACTGTTTTTT.

This chain joins TRBV10-3 and TRBJ2-7, with D possibly being TRBD1 (5 bases). Germline CDR1 reads ENHRY; CDR2 reads SYGVKD. The V end lost 6 bases, the J end lost 2 bases, and 11 bases lay between the germline ends. This CDR3 is built from 13 residues. CDR3 coding DNA: TGTGCCATCAGGGTGGGGCCTACCTACGAGCAGTACTTC. Translation: CAIRVGPTYEQYF.

This clone was counted only a few times. The chain combines TRBV11-2 with TRBJ1-5; unclear D gene. V was trimmed by 0 bases and J by 3 bases, leaving 9 bases between them. The CDR3 consists of 15 residues. CDR1 is SGHAT and CDR2 is FQNNGV in the germline V gene. The DNA of the CDR3 is TGTGCCAGCAGCTTAGATAAAGACACCAATCAGCCCCAGCATTTT. Translating it yields CASSLDKDTNQPQHF.

The chain combines TRBV29-1 with TRBJ2-5; D ambiguous. The V end was cut by 4 bases, the J end by 1 base, with 13 bases between. CDR1 and CDR2 (germline): SQVTM, ANQGSEA. The CDR3 spans 14 residues. CDR3 loop: CSVGLQILQETQYF. The CDR3 DNA sequence: TGCAGCGTTGGCCTACAGATTCTCCAAGAGACCCAGTACTTC.

The rearrangement uses TRBV30 and TRBJ2-7; possibly TRBD2 for D (5 bases). The germline V gene encodes CDR1 GTSNPN and CDR2 SVGIG (reference sequence). CDR3 size: 14 residues. V shed 3 bases and J shed 5 bases, with 17 bases lying between them. The CDR3 region has the DNA TGTGCCTGGAGCGAGGGCCTACCGTACCACGAGCAGTACTTC. Encoded protein: CAWSEGLPYHEQYF. Supplemented by reference TRBV30 and TRBJ2-7, the full variable domain reads SQTIHQWPATLVQPVGSPLSLECTVEGTSNPNLYWYRQAAGRGLQLLFYSVGIGQISSEVPQNLSASRPQDRQFILSSKKLLLSDSGFYLCAWSEGLPYHEQYFGPGTRLTVT.

This chain joins TRBV7-2 and TRBJ2-2, with D tentatively TRBD1 (5 bases). The CDR3 is made up of 12 amino acids. CDR1 SGHTA and CDR2 FQGNSA come from the germline V gene. The V end lost 10 bases, the J end lost 6 bases, and 12 bases lay between the germline ends. CDR3 in amino acids: CATQGLAGELFF. In DNA form, the CDR3 reads TGTGCCACCCAGGGATTGGCCGGGGAGCTGTTTTTT.

The V call is TRBV5-1, the J call TRBJ2-3; TRBD1 aligns across 7 bases. The CDR3 contains 14 residues. CDR1 is SGHRS, CDR2 YFSETQ, per germline. V shed 3 bases and J 3 bases; nucleotides not matched to a gene: 4. The CDR3 reads CASSSSDRTDTQYF. As DNA, the CDR3 is TGCGCCAGCAGCTCCTCGGACAGGACAGATACGCAGTATTTT.

V and J are TRBV7-3 and TRBJ2-2; tentative D call: TRBD1 (6 bases). V lost 2 bases and J 0 bases, leaving 19 bases between the germline ends. The CDR3 runs 19 residues. Germline values: CDR1 SGHTA, CDR2 FQGTGA. The CDR3 protein is CASSLFGGSTQPNTGELFF. The CDR3 DNA is TGTGCCAGCAGCTTATTTGGGGGCTCCACGCAACCGAACACCGGGGAGCTGTTTTTT.